This TCR beta chain derives from a study of blood T cell repertoires in COVID-19. Background on the study: COVID-19 samples from acute and convalescent phases originated in the United States, Italy and Spain.

Between the trimmed V and J ends, which lost 3 bases and 0 bases, there was a span of 2 bases. This CDR3 spans 12 amino acids. Germline values: CDR1 LNHDA, CDR2 SQIVND (reference sequence). Methods used by the authors: How many nucleated cells were present was estimated from reference gene primer amplification. The method was immunoSEQ multiplex PCR; TCRdb's version includes in-frame clones alone and lacks a portion of them. V and J calls and clone size are given by that table; D and trimming were obtained from the DNA. The sample lists roughly 200,000 clones, 80% to 85% occurring once. This rearrangement joins TRBV19 to TRBJ1-2; D is unresolved. The sequence derives from a man aged 50-59 years with active or convalescent COVID-19. Source material: peripheral blood. The CDR3 nucleotides are TGTGCCAGTAGTATCTCTAACTATGGCTACACCTTC. Translating gives CASSISNYGYTF.